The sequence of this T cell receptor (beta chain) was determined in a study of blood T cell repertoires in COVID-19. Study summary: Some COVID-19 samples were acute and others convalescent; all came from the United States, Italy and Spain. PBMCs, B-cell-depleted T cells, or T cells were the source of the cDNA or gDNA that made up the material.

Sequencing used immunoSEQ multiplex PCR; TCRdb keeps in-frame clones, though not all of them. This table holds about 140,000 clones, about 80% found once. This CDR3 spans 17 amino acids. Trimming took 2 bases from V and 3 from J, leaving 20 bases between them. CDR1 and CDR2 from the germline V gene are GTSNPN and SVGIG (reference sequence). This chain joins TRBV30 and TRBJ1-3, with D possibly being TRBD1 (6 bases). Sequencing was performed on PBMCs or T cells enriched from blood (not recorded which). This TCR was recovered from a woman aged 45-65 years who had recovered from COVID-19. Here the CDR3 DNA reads TGTGCCTGGAGTTCAAGGACAGAATTCGGCTTTGGAAACACCATATATTTT. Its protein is CAWSSRTEFGFGNTIYF.